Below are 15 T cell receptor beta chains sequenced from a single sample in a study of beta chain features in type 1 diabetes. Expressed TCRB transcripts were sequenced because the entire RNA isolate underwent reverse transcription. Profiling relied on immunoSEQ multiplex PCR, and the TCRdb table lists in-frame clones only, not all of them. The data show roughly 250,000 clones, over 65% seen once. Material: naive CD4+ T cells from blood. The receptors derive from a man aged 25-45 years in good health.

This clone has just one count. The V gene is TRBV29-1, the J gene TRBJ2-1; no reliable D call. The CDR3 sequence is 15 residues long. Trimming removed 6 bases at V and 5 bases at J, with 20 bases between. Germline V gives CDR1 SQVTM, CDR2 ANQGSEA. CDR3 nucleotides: TGCAGCGTCAAAACGAGCCTGACCAGTAACAATGAGCAGTTCTTC. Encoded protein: CSVKTSLTSNNEQFF.

CDR3 bases: TGTGCCAGCAGCTCCTACGGGGGCAACAAAGGAGATACGCAGTATTTT. It codes for CASSSYGGNKGDTQYF. The chain employs TRBV7-2 and TRBJ2-3; D is tentatively TRBD1 or TRBD2 (6 bases each). V was cut by 4 bases and J by 5 bases, with 19 bases left in between. The CDR3 runs to 16 residues. Germline CDR1 SGHTA, CDR2 FQGNSA.

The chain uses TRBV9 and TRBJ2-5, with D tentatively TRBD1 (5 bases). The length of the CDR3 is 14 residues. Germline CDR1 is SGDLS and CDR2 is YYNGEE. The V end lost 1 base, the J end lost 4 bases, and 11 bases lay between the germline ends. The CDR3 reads CASSVSQGAETQYF. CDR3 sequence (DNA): TGTGCCAGCAGCGTATCTCAGGGTGCAGAGACCCAGTACTTC.

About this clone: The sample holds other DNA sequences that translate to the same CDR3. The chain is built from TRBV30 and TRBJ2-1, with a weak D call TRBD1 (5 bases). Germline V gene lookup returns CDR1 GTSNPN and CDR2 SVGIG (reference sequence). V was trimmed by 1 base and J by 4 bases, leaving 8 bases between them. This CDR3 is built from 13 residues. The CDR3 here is CAWSADSYNEQFF. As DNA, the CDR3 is TGTGCCTGGAGTGCCGACAGTTACAATGAGCAGTTCTTC. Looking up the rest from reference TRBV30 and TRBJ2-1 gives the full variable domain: SQTIHQWPATLVQPVGSPLSLECTVEGTSNPNLYWYRQAAGRGLQLLFYSVGIGQISSEVPQNLSASRPQDRQFILSSKKLLLSDSGFYLCAWSADSYNEQFFGPGTRLTVL.

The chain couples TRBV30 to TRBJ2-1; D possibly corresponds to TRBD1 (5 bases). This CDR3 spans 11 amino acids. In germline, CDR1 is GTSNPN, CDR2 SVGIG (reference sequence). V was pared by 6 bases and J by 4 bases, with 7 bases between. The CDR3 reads CACQGYNEQFF. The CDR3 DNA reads TGTGCCTGTCAGGGTTACAATGAGCAGTTCTTC. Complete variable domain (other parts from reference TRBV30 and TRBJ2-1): SQTIHQWPATLVQPVGSPLSLECTVEGTSNPNLYWYRQAAGRGLQLLFYSVGIGQISSEVPQNLSASRPQDRQFILSSKKLLLSDSGFYLCACQGYNEQFFGPGTRLTVL.

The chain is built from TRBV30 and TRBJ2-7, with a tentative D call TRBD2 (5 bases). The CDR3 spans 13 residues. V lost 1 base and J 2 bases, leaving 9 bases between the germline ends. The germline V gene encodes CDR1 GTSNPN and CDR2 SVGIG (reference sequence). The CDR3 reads CAWSGTLPYEQYF. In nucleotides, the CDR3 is TGTGCCTGGAGTGGGACTCTCCCCTACGAGCAGTACTTC.

Written as DNA, the CDR3 is TGTGCCAGCAGCTCCTCCCGGACTAGAAACACCGGGGAGCTGTTTTTT. Its protein product is CASSSSRTRNTGELFF. This chain links TRBV11-2 with TRBJ2-2; 7 bases map to TRBD2. Germline lookup yields CDR1 SGHAT and CDR2 FQNNGV. This CDR3 contains 16 residues. V shed 4 bases and J 2 bases; nucleotides not matched to a gene: 7.

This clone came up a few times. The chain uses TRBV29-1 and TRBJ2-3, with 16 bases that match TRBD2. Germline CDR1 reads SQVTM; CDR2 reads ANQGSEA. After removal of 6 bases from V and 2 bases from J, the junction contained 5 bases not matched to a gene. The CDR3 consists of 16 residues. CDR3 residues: CSVSGTSGGATDTQYF. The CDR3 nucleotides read TGCAGCGTCTCCGGGACTAGCGGGGGGGCCACAGATACGCAGTATTTT.

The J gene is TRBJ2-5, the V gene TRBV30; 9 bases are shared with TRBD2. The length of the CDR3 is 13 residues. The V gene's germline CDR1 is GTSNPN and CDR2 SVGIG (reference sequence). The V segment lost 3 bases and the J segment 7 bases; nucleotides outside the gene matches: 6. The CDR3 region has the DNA TGTGCCTGGAGGTTAGCGGGAGAGGGGACCCAGTACTTC. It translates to CAWRLAGEGTQYF.

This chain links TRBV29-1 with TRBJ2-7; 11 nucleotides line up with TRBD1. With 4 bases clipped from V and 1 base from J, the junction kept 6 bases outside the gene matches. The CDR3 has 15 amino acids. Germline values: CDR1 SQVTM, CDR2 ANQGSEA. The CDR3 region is CSVVLGTGGSYEQYF. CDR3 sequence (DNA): TGCAGCGTTGTCCTAGGGACAGGGGGTTCCTACGAGCAGTACTTC.

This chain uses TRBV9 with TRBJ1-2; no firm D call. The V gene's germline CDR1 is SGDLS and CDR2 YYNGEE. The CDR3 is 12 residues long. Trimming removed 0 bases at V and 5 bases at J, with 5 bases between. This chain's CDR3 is CASSVASYGYTF. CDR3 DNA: TGTGCCAGCAGCGTAGCCAGTTATGGCTACACCTTC. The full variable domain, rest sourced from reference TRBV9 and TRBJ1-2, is DSGVTQTPKHLITATGQRVTLRCSPRSGDLSVYWYQQSLDQGLQFLIQYYNGEERAKGNILERFSAQQFPDLHSELNLSSLELGDSALYFCASSVASYGYTFGSGTRLTVV.

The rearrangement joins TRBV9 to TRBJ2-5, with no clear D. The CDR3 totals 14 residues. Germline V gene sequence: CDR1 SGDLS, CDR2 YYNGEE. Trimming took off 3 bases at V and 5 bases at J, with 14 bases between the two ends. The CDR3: CASSARLIGETQYF. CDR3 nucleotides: TGTGCCAGCAGCGCTCGTCTCATAGGGGAGACCCAGTACTTC.

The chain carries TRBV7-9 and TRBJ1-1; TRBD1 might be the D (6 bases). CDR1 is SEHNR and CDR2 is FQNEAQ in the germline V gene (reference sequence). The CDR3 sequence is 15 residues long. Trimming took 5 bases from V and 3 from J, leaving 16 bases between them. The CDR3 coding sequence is TGTGCCAGCAGCCCTTCAGGGGCCGCAGACACTGAAGCTTTCTTT. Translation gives CASSPSGAADTEAFF.

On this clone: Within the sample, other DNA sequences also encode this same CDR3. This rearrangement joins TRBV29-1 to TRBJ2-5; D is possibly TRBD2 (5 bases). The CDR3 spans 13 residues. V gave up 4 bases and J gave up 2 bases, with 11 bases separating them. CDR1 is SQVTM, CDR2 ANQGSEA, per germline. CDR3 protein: CSVALRLQETQYF. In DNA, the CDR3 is TGCAGCGTTGCCCTCCGACTACAAGAGACCCAGTACTTC.

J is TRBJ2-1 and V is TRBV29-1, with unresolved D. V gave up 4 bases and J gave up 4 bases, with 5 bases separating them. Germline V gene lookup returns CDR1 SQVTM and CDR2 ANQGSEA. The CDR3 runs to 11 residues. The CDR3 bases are TGCAGCGTTGGCTTTTACAATGAGCAGTTCTTC. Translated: CSVGFYNEQFF.